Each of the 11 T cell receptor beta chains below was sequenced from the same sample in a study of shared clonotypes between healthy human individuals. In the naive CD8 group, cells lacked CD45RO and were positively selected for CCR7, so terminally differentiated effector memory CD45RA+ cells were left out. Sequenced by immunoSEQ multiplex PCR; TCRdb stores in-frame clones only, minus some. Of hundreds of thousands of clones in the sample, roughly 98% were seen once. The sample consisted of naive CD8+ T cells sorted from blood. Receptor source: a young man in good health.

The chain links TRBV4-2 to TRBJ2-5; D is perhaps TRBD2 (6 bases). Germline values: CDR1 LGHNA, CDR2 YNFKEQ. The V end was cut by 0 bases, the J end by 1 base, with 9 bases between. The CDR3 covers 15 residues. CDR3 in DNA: TGTGCCAGCAGCCAAGACCCCGGGGGCCAAGAGACCCAGTACTTC. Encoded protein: CASSQDPGGQETQYF.

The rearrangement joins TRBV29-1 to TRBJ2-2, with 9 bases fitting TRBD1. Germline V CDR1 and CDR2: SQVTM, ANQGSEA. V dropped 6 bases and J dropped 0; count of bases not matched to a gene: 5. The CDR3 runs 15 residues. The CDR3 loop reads CSVIGTGTNTGELFF. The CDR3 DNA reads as TGCAGCGTAATCGGGACAGGGACGAACACCGGGGAGCTGTTTTTT.

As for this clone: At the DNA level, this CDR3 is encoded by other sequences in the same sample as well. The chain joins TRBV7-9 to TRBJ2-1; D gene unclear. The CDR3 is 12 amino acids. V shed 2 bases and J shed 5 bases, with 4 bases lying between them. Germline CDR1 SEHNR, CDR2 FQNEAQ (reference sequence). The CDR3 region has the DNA TGTGCCAGCAGCTTACTCGACAATGAGCAGTTCTTC. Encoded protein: CASSLLDNEQFF.

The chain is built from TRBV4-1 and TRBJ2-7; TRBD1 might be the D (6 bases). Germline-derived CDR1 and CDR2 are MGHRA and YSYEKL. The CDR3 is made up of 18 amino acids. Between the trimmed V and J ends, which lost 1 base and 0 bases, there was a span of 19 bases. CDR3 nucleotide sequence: TGCGCCAGCAGCCAAGTGCCACAGGGACACCCAAGCTCCTACGAGCAGTACTTC. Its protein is CASSQVPQGHPSSYEQYF.

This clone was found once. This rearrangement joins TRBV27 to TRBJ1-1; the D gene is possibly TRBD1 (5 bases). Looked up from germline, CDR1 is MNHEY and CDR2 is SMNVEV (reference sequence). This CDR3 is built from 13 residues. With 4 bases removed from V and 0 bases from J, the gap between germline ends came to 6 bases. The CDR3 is CASSWGVNTEAFF. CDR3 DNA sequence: TGTGCCAGCAGTTGGGGGGTGAACACTGAAGCTTTCTTT.

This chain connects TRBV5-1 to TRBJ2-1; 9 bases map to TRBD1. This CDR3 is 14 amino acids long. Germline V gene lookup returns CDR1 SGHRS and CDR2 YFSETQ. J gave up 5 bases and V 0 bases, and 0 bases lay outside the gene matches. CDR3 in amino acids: CASSLGDRDNEQFF. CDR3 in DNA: TGCGCCAGCAGCTTGGGGGACAGGGACAATGAGCAGTTCTTC.

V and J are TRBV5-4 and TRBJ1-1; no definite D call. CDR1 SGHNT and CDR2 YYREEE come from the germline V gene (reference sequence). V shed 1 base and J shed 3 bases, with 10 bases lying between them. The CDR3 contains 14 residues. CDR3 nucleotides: TGTGCCAGCAGCTTGTGGAGTGTATACACTGAAGCTTTCTTT. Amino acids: CASSLWSVYTEAFF.

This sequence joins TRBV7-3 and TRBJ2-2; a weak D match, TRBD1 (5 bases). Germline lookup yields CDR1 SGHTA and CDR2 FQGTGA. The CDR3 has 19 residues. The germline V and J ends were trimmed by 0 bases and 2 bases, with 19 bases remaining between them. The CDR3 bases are TGTGCCAGCAGCTTAACAGGGCCGACAGCATTGACTAACACCGGGGAGCTGTTTTTT. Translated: CASSLTGPTALTNTGELFF.

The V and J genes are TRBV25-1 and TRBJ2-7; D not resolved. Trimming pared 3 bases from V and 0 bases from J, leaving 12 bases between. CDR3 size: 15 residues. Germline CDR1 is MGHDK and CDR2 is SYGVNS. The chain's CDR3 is CASSDMTHLSYEQYF. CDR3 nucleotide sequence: TGTGCCAGCAGTGATATGACGCACCTCTCCTACGAGCAGTACTTC.

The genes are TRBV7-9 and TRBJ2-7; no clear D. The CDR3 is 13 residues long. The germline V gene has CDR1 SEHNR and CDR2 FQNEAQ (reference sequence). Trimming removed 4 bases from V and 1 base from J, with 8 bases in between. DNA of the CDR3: TGTGCCAGCAGCTCCCTACCTTCCTACGAGCAGTACTTC. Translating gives CASSSLPSYEQYF.

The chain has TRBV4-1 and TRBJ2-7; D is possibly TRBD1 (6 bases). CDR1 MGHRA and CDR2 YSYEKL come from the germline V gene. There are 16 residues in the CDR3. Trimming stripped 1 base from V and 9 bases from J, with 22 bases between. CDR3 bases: TGCGCCAGCAGCCAAGCCTCAGGGACAATCCCTGTCGGGCAGTACTTC. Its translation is CASSQASGTIPVGQYF.